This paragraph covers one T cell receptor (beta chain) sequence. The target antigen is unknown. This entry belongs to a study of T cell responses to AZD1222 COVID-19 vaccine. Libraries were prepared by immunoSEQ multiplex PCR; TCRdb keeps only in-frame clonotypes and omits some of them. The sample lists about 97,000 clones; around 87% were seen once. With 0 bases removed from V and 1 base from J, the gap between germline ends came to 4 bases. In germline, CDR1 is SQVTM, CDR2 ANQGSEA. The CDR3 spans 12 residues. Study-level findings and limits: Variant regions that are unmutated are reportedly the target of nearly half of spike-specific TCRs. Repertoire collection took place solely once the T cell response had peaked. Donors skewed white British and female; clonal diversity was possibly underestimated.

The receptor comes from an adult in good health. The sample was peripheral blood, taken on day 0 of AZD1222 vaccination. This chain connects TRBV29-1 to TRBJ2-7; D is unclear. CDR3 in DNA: TGCAGCGTTGAAGATTATTCCTACGAGCAGTACTTC. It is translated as CSVEDYSYEQYF.